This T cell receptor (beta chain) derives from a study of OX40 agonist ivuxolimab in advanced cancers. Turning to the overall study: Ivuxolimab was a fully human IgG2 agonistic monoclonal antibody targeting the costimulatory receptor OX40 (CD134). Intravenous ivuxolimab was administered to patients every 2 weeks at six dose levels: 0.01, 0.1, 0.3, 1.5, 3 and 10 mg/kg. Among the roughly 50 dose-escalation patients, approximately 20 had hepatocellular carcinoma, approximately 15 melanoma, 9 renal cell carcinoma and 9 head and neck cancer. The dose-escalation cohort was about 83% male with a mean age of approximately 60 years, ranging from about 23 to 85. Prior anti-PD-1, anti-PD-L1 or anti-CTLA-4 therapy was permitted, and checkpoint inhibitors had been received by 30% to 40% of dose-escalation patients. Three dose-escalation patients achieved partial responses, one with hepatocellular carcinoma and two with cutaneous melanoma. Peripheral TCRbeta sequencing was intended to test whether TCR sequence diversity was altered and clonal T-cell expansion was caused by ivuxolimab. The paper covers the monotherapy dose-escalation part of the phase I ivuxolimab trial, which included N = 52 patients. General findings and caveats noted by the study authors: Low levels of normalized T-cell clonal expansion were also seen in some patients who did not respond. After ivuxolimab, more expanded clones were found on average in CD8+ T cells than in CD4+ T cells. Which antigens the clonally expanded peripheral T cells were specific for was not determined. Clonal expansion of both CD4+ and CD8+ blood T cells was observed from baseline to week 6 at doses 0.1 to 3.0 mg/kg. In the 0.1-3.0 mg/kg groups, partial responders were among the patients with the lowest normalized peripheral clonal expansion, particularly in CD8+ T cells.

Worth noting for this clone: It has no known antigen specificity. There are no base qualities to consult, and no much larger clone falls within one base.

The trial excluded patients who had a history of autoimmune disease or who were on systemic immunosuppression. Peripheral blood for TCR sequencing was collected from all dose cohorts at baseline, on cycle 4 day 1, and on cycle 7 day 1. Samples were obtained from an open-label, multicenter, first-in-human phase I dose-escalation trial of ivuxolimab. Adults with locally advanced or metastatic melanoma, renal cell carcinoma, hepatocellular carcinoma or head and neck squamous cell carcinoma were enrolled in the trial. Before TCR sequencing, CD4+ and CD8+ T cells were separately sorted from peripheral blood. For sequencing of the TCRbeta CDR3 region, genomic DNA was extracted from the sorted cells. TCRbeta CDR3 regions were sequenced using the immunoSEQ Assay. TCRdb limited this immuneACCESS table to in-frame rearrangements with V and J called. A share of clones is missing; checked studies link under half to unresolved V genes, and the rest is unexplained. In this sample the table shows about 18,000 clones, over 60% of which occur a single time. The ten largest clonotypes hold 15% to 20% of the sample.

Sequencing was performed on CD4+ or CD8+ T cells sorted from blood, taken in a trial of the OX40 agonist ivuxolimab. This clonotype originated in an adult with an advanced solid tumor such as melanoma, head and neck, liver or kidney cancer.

The CDR3 is CASSLQGAQNEQFF. The DNA is TGTGCCAGCAGCTTACAGGGGGCGCAAAATGAGCAGTTCTTC. Recombination linked TRBV9 to TRBJ2-1; 9 junctional bases match TRBD1. The CDR3 numbers 14 residues from cysteine through phenylalanine. Only the CDR3 part of the read is kept: 42 bases, read in frame from the first base. CDR1 is given as SGDLS and CDR2 as YYNGEE, both from the germline V gene. Trimming leaves V shorter by 4 bases and J shorter by 7 bases, with the junction holding 6 bases beyond the gene matches. When the CDR3 is completed using the reference TRBV9 and TRBJ2-1 genes on either side, the full variable domain is DSGVTQTPKHLITATGQRVTLRCSPRSGDLSVYWYQQSLDQGLQFLIQYYNGEERAKGNILERFSAQQFPDLHSELNLSSLELGDSALYFCASSLQGAQNEQFFGPGTRLTVL.